This TCR beta chain was identified in a study of blood T cells in healthy people across ages. Overall study: About one barcoded TCR beta cDNA was captured per two T cells.

Trimming at V came to 3 bases and at J to 1 base, leaving 2 bases not matched to a gene. The CDR3 covers 15 residues. Germline V lookup: CDR1 SGHRS, CDR2 YFSETQ. Next came a second PCR, run for roughly 6 to 11 cycles, which used a sample-barcoded 5' primer along with a J-beta primer mix. TCRdb itself ran the 5' RACE reads through MiXCR, one entry per CDR3 protein. The data contain roughly 700,000 distinct CDR3 sequences, around 45% of them singletons. The receptor's source is a woman aged 55-75 years in good health. The sample taken for sequencing was blood. The chain couples TRBV5-1 to TRBJ2-3; TRBD2 matches at 10 bases. CDR3 in DNA: TGCGCCAGCAGCTCTAGCGGGAGTGGCACAGATACGCAGTATTTT. It specifies CASSSSGSGTDTQYF.